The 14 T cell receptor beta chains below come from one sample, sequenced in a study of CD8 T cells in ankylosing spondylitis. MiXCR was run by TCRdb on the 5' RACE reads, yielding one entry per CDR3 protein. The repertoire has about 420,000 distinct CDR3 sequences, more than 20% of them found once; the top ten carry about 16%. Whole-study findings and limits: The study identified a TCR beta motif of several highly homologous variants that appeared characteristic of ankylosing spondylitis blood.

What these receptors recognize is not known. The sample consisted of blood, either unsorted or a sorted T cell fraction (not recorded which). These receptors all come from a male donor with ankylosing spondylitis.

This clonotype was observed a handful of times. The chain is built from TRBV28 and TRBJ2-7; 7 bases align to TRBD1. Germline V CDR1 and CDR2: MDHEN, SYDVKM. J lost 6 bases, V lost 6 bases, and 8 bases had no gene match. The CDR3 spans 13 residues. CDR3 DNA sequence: TGTGCCAGCAGAAGGGACAGCCCCATCGAGCAGTACTTC. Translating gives CASRRDSPIEQYF. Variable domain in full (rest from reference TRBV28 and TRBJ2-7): DVKVTQSSRYLVKRTGEKVFLECVQDMDHENMFWYRQDPGLGLRLIYFSYDVKMKEKGDIPEGYSVSREKKERFSLILESASTNQTSMYLCASRRDSPIEQYFGPGTRLTVT.

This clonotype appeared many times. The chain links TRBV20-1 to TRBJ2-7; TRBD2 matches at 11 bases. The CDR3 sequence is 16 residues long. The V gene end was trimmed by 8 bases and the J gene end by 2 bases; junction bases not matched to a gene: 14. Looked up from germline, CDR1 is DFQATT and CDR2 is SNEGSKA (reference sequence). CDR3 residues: CSLITGTSGPPYEQYF. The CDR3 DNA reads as TGCAGTCTAATAACCGGGACTAGCGGTCCGCCCTACGAGCAGTACTTC.

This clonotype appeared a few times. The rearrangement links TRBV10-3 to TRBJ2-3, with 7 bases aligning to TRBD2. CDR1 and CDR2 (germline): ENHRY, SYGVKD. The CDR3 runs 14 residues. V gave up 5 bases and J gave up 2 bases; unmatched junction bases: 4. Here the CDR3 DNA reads TGTGCCATCAGTATCGCGGGAGACACAGATACGCAGTATTTT. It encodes CAISIAGDTDTQYF.

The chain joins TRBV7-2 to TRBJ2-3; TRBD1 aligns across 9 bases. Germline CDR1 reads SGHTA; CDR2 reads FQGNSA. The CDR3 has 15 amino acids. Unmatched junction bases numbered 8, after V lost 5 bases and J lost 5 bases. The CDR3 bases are TGTGCCAGCAGCCCCCAGACAGGGGGGGAAGATACGCAGTATTTT. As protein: CASSPQTGGEDTQYF.

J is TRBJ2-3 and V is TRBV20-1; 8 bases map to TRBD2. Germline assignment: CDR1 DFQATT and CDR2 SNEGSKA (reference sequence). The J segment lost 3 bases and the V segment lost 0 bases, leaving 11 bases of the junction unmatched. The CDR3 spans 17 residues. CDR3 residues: CSARDFTTSGRTDTQYF. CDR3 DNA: TGCAGTGCTAGAGATTTCACCACTAGCGGTCGAACAGATACGCAGTATTTT.

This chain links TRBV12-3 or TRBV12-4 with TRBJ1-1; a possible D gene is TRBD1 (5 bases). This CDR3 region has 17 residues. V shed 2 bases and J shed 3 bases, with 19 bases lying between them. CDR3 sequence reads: CASSLSGVRFGHTEAFF. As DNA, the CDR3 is TGTGCCAGCAGTTTATCGGGGGTCCGGTTCGGGCACACTGAAGCTTTCTTT.

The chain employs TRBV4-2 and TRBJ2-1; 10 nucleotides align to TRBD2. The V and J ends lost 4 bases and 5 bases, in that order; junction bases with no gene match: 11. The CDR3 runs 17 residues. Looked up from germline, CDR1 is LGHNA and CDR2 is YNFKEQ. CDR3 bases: TGTGCCAGCAGCCGTCTAGCGGGAGATCTATCCCACAATGAGCAGTTCTTC. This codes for CASSRLAGDLSHNEQFF.

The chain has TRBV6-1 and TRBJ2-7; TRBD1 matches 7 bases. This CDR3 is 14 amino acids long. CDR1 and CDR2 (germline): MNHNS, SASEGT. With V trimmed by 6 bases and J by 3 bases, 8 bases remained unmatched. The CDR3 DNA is TGTGCCAGCAGAAACCCGGGACAGAACTACGAGCAGTACTTC. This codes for CASRNPGQNYEQYF.

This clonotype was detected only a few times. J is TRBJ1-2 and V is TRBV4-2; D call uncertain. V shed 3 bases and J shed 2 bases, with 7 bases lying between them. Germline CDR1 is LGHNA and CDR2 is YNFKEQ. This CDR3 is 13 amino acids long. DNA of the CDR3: TGTGCCAGCAGCCAGGAACAGAACTATGGCTACACCTTC. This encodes CASSQEQNYGYTF.

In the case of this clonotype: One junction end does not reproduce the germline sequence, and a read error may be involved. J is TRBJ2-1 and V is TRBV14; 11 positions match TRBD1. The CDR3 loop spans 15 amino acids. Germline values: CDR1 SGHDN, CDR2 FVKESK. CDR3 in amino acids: CASSRTGGTYNVQFF. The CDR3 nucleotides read TGTGCCAGCAGCCGGACAGGGGGCACCTACAATGTGCAGTTCTTC.

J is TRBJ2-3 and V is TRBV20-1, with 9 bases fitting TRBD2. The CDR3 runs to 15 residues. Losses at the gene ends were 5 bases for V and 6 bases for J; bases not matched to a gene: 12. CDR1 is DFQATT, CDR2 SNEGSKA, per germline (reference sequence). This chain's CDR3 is CSAEDPSGVRDTQYF. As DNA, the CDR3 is TGCAGTGCTGAGGATCCTAGCGGGGTTAGGGATACGCAGTATTTT.

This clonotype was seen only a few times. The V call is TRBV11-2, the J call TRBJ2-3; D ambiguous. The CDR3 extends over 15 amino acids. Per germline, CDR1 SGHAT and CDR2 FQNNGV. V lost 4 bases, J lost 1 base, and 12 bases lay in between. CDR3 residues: CASSSDGMRTDTQYF. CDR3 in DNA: TGTGCCAGCAGCTCGGACGGAATGCGCACAGATACGCAGTATTTT.

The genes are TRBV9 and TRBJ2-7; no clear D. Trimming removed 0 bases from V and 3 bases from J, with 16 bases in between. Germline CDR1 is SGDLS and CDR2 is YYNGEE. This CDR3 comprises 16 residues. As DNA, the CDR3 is TGTGCCAGCAGCGTAGGTCCCGGGCTACTTCTCTACGAGCAGTACTTC. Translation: CASSVGPGLLLYEQYF.

The chain's CDR3 is CAISDPGRPNQPQHF. DNA of the CDR3: TGTGCCATCAGTGACCCCGGCAGGCCGAATCAGCCCCAGCATTTT. The V call is TRBV10-3, the J call TRBJ1-5; D not resolved. Trimming took 3 bases from V and 4 from J, leaving 13 bases between them. The CDR3 is 15 amino acids. Germline CDR1 ENHRY, CDR2 SYGVKD.